The present T cell receptor beta chain was sequenced within a study of OX40 agonist ivuxolimab in advanced cancers. Across the study: Patients were infused with ivuxolimab every 2 weeks at 0.01 to 10 mg/kg. Prior anti-PD-1, anti-PD-L1 or anti-CTLA-4 therapy was allowed; about 39% had some.

The germline V gene encodes CDR1 MNHNY and CDR2 SVGAGI (reference sequence). There are 15 residues in the CDR3. V was clipped by 6 bases and J by 5 bases, with 17 bases between them. Blood was sampled at baseline, cycle 4 day 1, and cycle 7 day 1. Measured with immunoSEQ multiplex PCR; TCRdb has only the in-frame clones, and not every one. The data contain tens of thousands of clones, about 88% of them singletons. The specimen comprised CD4+ or CD8+ T cells sorted from blood, sampled in a trial of the OX40 agonist ivuxolimab. The sequence derives from an adult with an advanced solid tumor such as melanoma, head and neck, liver or kidney cancer. J is TRBJ2-1 and V is TRBV6-6; D remains ambiguous. The CDR3 region is CASRPEQLPNNEQFF. CDR3 in DNA: TGTGCCAGCAGGCCCGAACAGCTCCCCAACAATGAGCAGTTCTTC.